This entry lists 32 T cell receptor beta chains sequenced from one sample in a study of regulatory T cells in long-lasting Graves disease. The sample's time point: newly diagnosed GD, antithyroid drugs for less than 3 months. PBMC-derived RNA was used for the TCR library. Building the TCR beta libraries relied on iRepertoire HTBI primers, and CDR3 regions underwent Arm-PCR. TCRdb reprocessed the multiplex PCR reads via MiXCR and lists one record per CDR3 protein. The sample records over 500,000 distinct CDR3 sequences, 15% to 20% being singletons. These data are also associated with another study on T cells in Graves' hyperthyroidism and ophthalmopathy.

The source material was peripheral blood mononuclear cells (PBMCs), sampled at new diagnosis, from a patient treated with antithyroid drugs. The receptors here all came from a woman in her 30s with Graves disease.

A few counts support this clonotype. The CDR3 is CATSTDRVDEAFF. CDR3 bases: TGTGCCACCAGTACAGACAGGGTGGATGAAGCTTTCTTT. The rearrangement joins TRBV24-1 to TRBJ1-1; 7 bases align to TRBD1. The CDR3 consists of 13 residues. CDR1 is KGHDR and CDR2 is SFDVKD in the germline V gene. V shed 6 bases, J shed 7 bases, and the junction held 7 bases outside the gene matches.

The CDR3 region has the DNA TGTGCCAGCAGTTTACTTTCGGGCCTTATGAGGGGGGGAAATTCACCCCTCCACTTT. Protein product: CASSLLSGLMRGGNSPLHF. The genes are TRBV12-3 or TRBV12-4 and TRBJ1-6, with a weak D call TRBD1 (6 bases). V dropped 2 bases and J dropped 7 bases, with 24 bases sitting between them. The CDR3 loop spans 19 amino acids.

The chain recombines TRBV10-3 with TRBJ2-5; TRBD2 matches 8 bases. CDR1 ENHRY and CDR2 SYGVKD come from the germline V gene. The CDR3 is made up of 14 amino acids. The J segment lost 5 bases and the V segment lost 2 bases, leaving 4 bases of the junction unmatched. CDR3 sequence: CAISEGTSWETQYF. CDR3 in DNA: TGTGCCATCAGTGAGGGGACTAGTTGGGAGACCCAGTACTTC.

Ten or more counts support this clonotype. J is TRBJ2-1 and V is TRBV27; 9 bases match TRBD1. The ends lost 6 bases at V and 3 bases at J; junction bases unmatched: 9. The germline V gene has CDR1 MNHEY and CDR2 SMNVEV (reference sequence). The CDR3 is 16 residues long. CDR3 nucleotide sequence: TGTGCCAGCAGGAAGTCCGGGACAGGGATCTACAATGAGCAGTTCTTC. It encodes CASRKSGTGIYNEQFF.

Only a few counts were recorded for this clonotype. The V call is TRBV12-3 or TRBV12-4, the J call TRBJ2-3; 9 bases are shared with TRBD1. The J segment lost 6 bases and the V segment lost 6 bases, leaving 13 bases of the junction unmatched. This CDR3 is 16 amino acids long. Here the CDR3 reads CASRSGTGTRGDTQYF. The CDR3 DNA sequence: TGTGCCAGCAGGTCCGGGACAGGGACCAGAGGGGATACGCAGTATTTT.

This clonotype has a count of ten or more. The gene calls are TRBV7-9 and TRBJ2-1; 12 nucleotides align to TRBD2. V gave up 6 bases and J gave up 4 bases; unmatched junction bases: 4. CDR3 length equals 15 residues. Germline V gene lookup returns CDR1 SEHNR and CDR2 FQNEAQ (reference sequence). The CDR3 here is CASRPTSGRYNEQFF. The CDR3 nucleotides read TGTGCCAGCAGACCCACTAGCGGGAGGTACAATGAGCAGTTCTTC.

CDR3 amino acids: CASRGRYGTAHGYTF. CDR3 nucleotides: TGTGCCAGCAGGGGACGCTATGGGACAGCCCATGGCTACACCTTC. This chain joins TRBV6-2 or TRBV6-3 and TRBJ1-2; 7 nucleotides agree with TRBD1. Germline CDR1 is MNHEY and CDR2 is SVGEGT. J lost 6 bases, V lost 6 bases, and 13 bases had no gene match. The CDR3 extends over 15 amino acids.

The V call is TRBV12-3 or TRBV12-4, the J call TRBJ1-2, with 10 bases that match TRBD1. V lost 3 bases, J lost 3 bases, and 7 bases stayed unmatched. The CDR3 spans 16 residues. The CDR3 nucleotides read TGTGCCAGCAGTTTCCAATGGGGGACAGGGGACTATGGCTACACCTTC. This codes for CASSFQWGTGDYGYTF.

This clonotype was counted many times. The chain joins TRBV6-2 or TRBV6-3 to TRBJ1-5, with D hard to call. The CDR3 runs to 14 residues. V lost 4 bases to trimming and J lost 2 bases, with 9 bases between them. In germline, CDR1 is MNHEY, CDR2 SVGEGT. The CDR3 spells CASSSTNGNQPQHF. In DNA, the CDR3 is TGTGCCAGCAGTTCGACTAATGGCAATCAGCCCCAGCATTTT.

V and J are TRBV11-3 and TRBJ2-3; D not certain. This CDR3 is 16 amino acids long. The ends were cut back, 1 base at V and 0 bases at J, with 11 bases in the middle. CDR1 is SGHNT, CDR2 YENEEA, per germline. The CDR3 reads CASSLGGTSSTDTQYF. The CDR3 nucleotides are TGTGCCAGCAGCTTAGGTGGCACCTCAAGCACAGATACGCAGTATTTT.

CDR3 amino acids: CASTLHGVSSSYNEQFF. In nucleotides, the CDR3 is TGTGCCAGCACCCTCCACGGGGTCTCGAGCTCCTACAATGAGCAGTTCTTC. This sequence joins TRBV3-1 and TRBJ2-1, with a weak D call TRBD2 (5 bases). Germline CDR1 is LGHDT and CDR2 is YNNKEL (reference sequence). The V end lost 7 bases, the J end lost 0 bases, and 19 bases lay between the germline ends. The CDR3 is 17 residues long.

This clonotype was counted many times. The rearrangement joins TRBV3-1 to TRBJ1-5, with D hard to call. Germline V gene lookup returns CDR1 LGHDT and CDR2 YNNKEL (reference sequence). V was pared by 4 bases and J by 2 bases, with 9 bases between. The CDR3 contains 14 residues. CDR3 region: CASSPSAGNQPQHF. The CDR3 DNA follows: TGTGCCAGCAGCCCTTCAGCGGGCAATCAGCCCCAGCATTTT.

In this sample, this clonotype turned up a few times. The genes are TRBV7-9 and TRBJ2-1; TRBD2 is a possible D gene (6 bases). This CDR3 region has 16 residues. The germline V and J ends were trimmed by 0 bases and 5 bases, with 14 bases remaining between them. Per the germline V gene, CDR1 is SEHNR and CDR2 is FQNEAQ (reference sequence). The CDR3 reads CASSLAGLSGHNEQFF. The DNA for the CDR3 is TGTGCCAGCAGCTTAGCCGGGCTTAGCGGACACAATGAGCAGTTCTTC. The whole variable domain, filled in from reference TRBV7-9 and TRBJ2-1, reads DTGVSQNPRHKITKRGQNVTFRCDPISEHNRLYWYRQTLGQGPEFLTYFQNEAQLEKSRLLSDRFSAERPKGSFSTLEIQRTEQGDSAMYLCASSLAGLSGHNEQFFGPGTRLTVL.

There are a few counts of this clonotype. The J gene is TRBJ2-4, the V gene TRBV27; TRBD2 is a possible D gene (6 bases). V lost 6 bases and J 0 bases, leaving 15 bases between the germline ends. The germline V gene encodes CDR1 MNHEY and CDR2 SMNVEV (reference sequence). CDR3 length equals 16 residues. The CDR3 here is CASSPLAIVAKNIQYF. The DNA for the CDR3 is TGTGCCAGCAGCCCGCTAGCGATTGTAGCCAAAAACATTCAGTACTTC.

This clonotype has just a few counts. The rearrangement links TRBV19 to TRBJ2-4, with D possibly being TRBD1 or TRBD2 (5 bases each). CDR3 size: 15 residues. Trimming removed 6 bases at V and 0 bases at J, with 12 bases between. In germline, CDR1 is LNHDA, CDR2 SQIVND (reference sequence). The CDR3 here is CASSPGAGAKNIQYF. The CDR3 region has the DNA TGTGCCAGTAGCCCCGGGGCGGGAGCCAAAAACATTCAGTACTTC.

In this sample, this clonotype turned up once. A much larger clone is a single base away; this may be a read error. The rearrangement links TRBV11-2 to TRBJ2-5; perhaps TRBD2 as D (5 bases). The V end was cut by 0 bases, the J end by 5 bases, with 13 bases between. The length of the CDR3 is 15 residues. Germline V CDR1 and CDR2: SGHAT, FQNNGV. In DNA, the CDR3 is TGTGCCAGCAGCTTAGAGGGGTGGGAGCAGGAGACCCAGTACTTC. Translation: CASSLEGWEQETQYF.

This clonotype was seen repeatedly, ten times or more. The gene calls are TRBV27 and TRBJ1-6; no firm D call. Germline assignment: CDR1 MNHEY and CDR2 SMNVEV (reference sequence). The V end lost 3 bases, the J end lost 10 bases, and 10 bases lay between the germline ends. CDR3 length: 13 residues. For the CDR3, the DNA is TGTGCCAGCAGTTTCCCCTCCCGGTCACCCCTCCACTTT. The encoded protein is CASSFPSRSPLHF.

This clonotype was observed a handful of times. V is TRBV6-1 and J is TRBJ2-2; D possibly uses TRBD1 or TRBD2 (5 bases each). CDR1 and CDR2 from the germline V gene are MNHNS and SASEGT. Trimming stripped 6 bases from V and 0 bases from J, with 17 bases between. The CDR3 loop spans 17 amino acids. The CDR3 DNA sequence: TGTGCCAGCAGGCGATACCCGGGACCCTCGAACACCGGGGAGCTGTTTTTT. Translated, it gives CASRRYPGPSNTGELFF.

Regarding this clonotype: A much larger clone lies a single base off, so this may be a read error. This rearrangement joins TRBV29-1 to TRBJ2-1; tentative D call: TRBD2 (6 bases). The CDR3 spans 12 residues. The V gene's germline CDR1 is SQVTM and CDR2 ANQGSEA. In DNA, the CDR3 is TGCAACGTGCTGGGGGGTTACAATGAGCAGTTCTTC. Translation: CNVLGGYNEQFF.

This clonotype turned up a few times. This chain uses TRBV7-9 with TRBJ1-5; D might be TRBD1 (5 bases). The CDR3 contains 15 residues. V gave up 5 bases and J gave up 4 bases, with 15 bases separating them. The germline gives CDR1 SEHNR, CDR2 FQNEAQ (reference sequence). CDR3 coding DNA: TGTGCCAGCAGCCCTCCGGGGACCGCTAATCAGCCCCAGCATTTT. It encodes CASSPPGTANQPQHF.

V and J are TRBV10-3 and TRBJ2-7, with 8 nucleotides matching TRBD2. J lost 6 bases, V lost 10 bases, and 11 bases had no gene match. Looked up from germline, CDR1 is ENHRY and CDR2 is SYGVKD. The CDR3 contains 13 residues. The CDR3 protein is CATAKGGGSEQYF. The CDR3 DNA is TGTGCCACTGCCAAGGGCGGGGGGTCCGAGCAGTACTTC.

The table lists this clonotype with a few counts. The chain recombines TRBV20-1 with TRBJ2-5; D tentatively reads TRBD1 or TRBD2 (5 bases each). The germline V gene encodes CDR1 DFQATT and CDR2 SNEGSKA (reference sequence). Trimming removed 3 bases from V and 5 bases from J, with 13 bases in between. This CDR3 is 13 amino acids long. CDR3 coding DNA: TGCAGTGCTAGCGCGAGGGGCGTGGAGACCCAGTACTTC. This encodes CSASARGVETQYF.

A note on this clonotype: Being one base from a much bigger clone, this may be a read error. The rearrangement links TRBV30 to TRBJ1-5, with a possible D match to TRBD1 (6 bases). The germline gives CDR1 GTSNPN, CDR2 SVGIG (reference sequence). V was cut by 0 bases and J by 2 bases, with 17 bases left in between. The length of the CDR3 is 17 residues. CDR3 nucleotide sequence: TGTGCCTGGAGTGTACTGGGGGCAGGGTTGGGCAATCAGCCCCAGCATTTT. The encoded protein is CAWSVLGAGLGNQPQHF.

This clonotype was counted many times. The genes are TRBV3-1 and TRBJ1-1; D gene uncertain. Trimming took 0 bases from V and 1 from J, leaving 6 bases between them. CDR1 LGHDT and CDR2 YNNKEL come from the germline V gene (reference sequence). The CDR3 has 14 amino acids. The DNA for the CDR3 is TGTGCCAGCAGCCAAGATTTCGCGAACACTGAAGCTTTCTTT. Residues: CASSQDFANTEAFF.

This clonotype was seen repeatedly, ten times or more. V usage is TRBV6-1 and J usage is TRBJ2-7; tentatively, D is TRBD2 (7 bases). Germline loops: CDR1 MNHNS, CDR2 SASEGT. The CDR3 is 15 residues long. V was cut by 5 bases and J by 5 bases, with 19 bases left in between. The CDR3 spells CASSPGAGAFHEQYF. The CDR3 DNA sequence: TGTGCCAGCAGTCCGGGGGCGGGAGCCTTCCACGAGCAGTACTTC.

In this sample, this clonotype turned up a few times. The V call is TRBV28, the J call TRBJ2-7; 9 bases line up with TRBD1. In germline, CDR1 is MDHEN, CDR2 SYDVKM. J lost 5 bases, V lost 3 bases, and 8 bases had no gene match. The CDR3 is made up of 15 amino acids. The CDR3 loop reads CASSFGMGQGDEQYF. The CDR3 region has the DNA TGTGCCAGCAGTTTTGGAATGGGACAGGGCGACGAGCAGTACTTC.

This clonotype came up once. The genes are TRBV19 and TRBJ2-5; TRBD1 is a possible D gene (5 bases). The CDR3 contains 12 residues. V was cut by 6 bases and J by 5 bases, with 10 bases left in between. CDR1 and CDR2 from the germline V gene are LNHDA and SQIVND (reference sequence). The CDR3 sequence: CASRRGTETQYF. CDR3 nucleotide sequence: TGTGCCAGTAGAAGGGGCACCGAGACCCAGTACTTC.

Ten or more counts support this clonotype. The rearrangement uses TRBV7-9 and TRBJ2-5; 10 bases agree with TRBD2. The CDR3 has 15 amino acids. After removal of 3 bases from V and 5 bases from J, the junction contained 6 bases not matched to a gene. CDR1 is SEHNR and CDR2 is FQNEAQ in the germline V gene (reference sequence). CDR3 amino acids: CASSFTSGIMETQYF. In nucleotides, the CDR3 is TGTGCCAGCAGCTTTACTAGCGGGATTATGGAGACCCAGTACTTC.

The J gene is TRBJ2-7, the V gene TRBV6-1, with a weak D call TRBD2 (6 bases). Trimming left V 5 bases short and J 3 bases short, with 17 bases between. The CDR3 is 15 amino acids. Germline V CDR1 and CDR2: MNHNS, SASEGT. CDR3 DNA: TGTGCCAGCAGTCCGGGGGTCCTTAGGGGCTACGAGCAGTACTTC. This encodes CASSPGVLRGYEQYF.

This clonotype was recorded a few times. The chain has TRBV6-1 and TRBJ1-6; D gene uncertain. V lost 8 bases to trimming and J lost 13 bases, with 12 bases between them. Germline values: CDR1 MNHNS, CDR2 SASEGT. The CDR3 is 11 residues long. This CDR3 is CASSRRGPLHF. Here the CDR3 DNA reads TGTGCCAGCTCTAGACGGGGTCCCCTCCACTTT.

The chain recombines TRBV20-1 with TRBJ2-7, with a possible D match to TRBD1 (5 bases). V lost 5 bases and J 5 bases, leaving 13 bases between the germline ends. The CDR3 runs 12 residues. Germline CDR1 is DFQATT and CDR2 is SNEGSKA (reference sequence). The CDR3 here is CSASLTGNEQYF. The CDR3 DNA is TGCAGTGCTTCCTTAACAGGAAACGAGCAGTACTTC.

This rearrangement joins TRBV30 to TRBJ2-5; 10 nucleotides agree with TRBD2. V trimming: 2 bases; J trimming: 1 base; junction bases outside the gene matches: 7. Germline CDR1 GTSNPN, CDR2 SVGIG (reference sequence). The length of the CDR3 is 16 residues. In nucleotides, the CDR3 is TGTGCCTGGAGTTCCGGGCTAGCGGGAGCCCAAGAGACCCAGTACTTC. Translation: CAWSSGLAGAQETQYF.